One sample yielded the 15 T cell receptor beta chains listed below, sequenced in a study of T cell repertoires in cytomegalovirus infection. TCRdb re-derived calls from the reads in MiXCR, one entry per CDR3 protein. The data hold under 250,000 distinct CDR3 sequences, with roughly 12% observed a single time. Sequenced material: PBMCs. The receptors here all came from a human donor in good health (CMV status not recorded). Some clones in this sample may be carry-over from other donors' samples.

There are a few counts of this clonotype. The chain joins TRBV6-2 or TRBV6-3 to TRBJ1-3; D ambiguous. The V end lost 6 bases, the J end lost 2 bases, and 14 bases lay between the germline ends. The germline gives CDR1 MNHEY, CDR2 SVGEGT. The CDR3 is 15 residues long. The CDR3 region is CASSDGLAAGNTIYF. Written as DNA, the CDR3 is TGTGCCAGCAGCGACGGACTCGCGGCTGGAAACACCATATATTTT.

The chain joins TRBV12-3 or TRBV12-4 to TRBJ1-5; no clear D gene. The CDR3 loop spans 12 amino acids. Trimming took off 1 base at V and 5 bases at J, with 3 bases between the two ends. CDR3 DNA: TGTGCCAGCAGTTTAGAGCATCAGCCCCAGCATTTT. As protein: CASSLEHQPQHF.

The V and J genes are TRBV19 and TRBJ1-2, with 8 bases identical to TRBD1. This CDR3 has 15 amino acids. Germline V gene sequence: CDR1 LNHDA, CDR2 SQIVND (reference sequence). Trimming at V came to 1 base and at J to 4 bases, leaving 5 bases not matched to a gene. The CDR3 region has the DNA TGTGCCAGTAGTATAGGCCACAGGGGGTCCTATGGCTACACCTTC. Residues: CASSIGHRGSYGYTF.

Ten or more counts support this clonotype. This rearrangement joins TRBV5-1 to TRBJ2-1; 7 positions agree with TRBD2. The junction had 4 bases not matched to a gene; V was cut back by 0 bases and J by 4 bases. The CDR3 has 15 residues. Germline V CDR1 and CDR2: SGHRS, YFSETQ. CDR3 bases: TGCGCCAGCAGCTTGGGACTAGCCTCGTACAATGAGCAGTTCTTC. This translates into CASSLGLASYNEQFF.

This clonotype was seen ten or more times. The V call is TRBV12-3 or TRBV12-4, the J call TRBJ2-3, with a possible D match to TRBD2 (6 bases). The CDR3 contains 16 residues. Trimming pared 3 bases from V and 6 bases from J, leaving 19 bases between. For the CDR3, the DNA is TGTGCCAGCAGTTTGGGCGCGGGGCGCGGCAAGGATACGCAGTATTTT. Translated, it gives CASSLGAGRGKDTQYF.

This clonotype was detected ten times or more. V is TRBV6-1 and J is TRBJ2-7; TRBD1 might be the D (5 bases). Germline CDR1 MNHNS, CDR2 SASEGT. The CDR3 consists of 13 residues. V dropped 1 base and J dropped 7 bases, with 11 bases sitting between them. CDR3 nucleotides: TGTGCCAGCAGTGAAGGGACATTAGAAGAGCAGTACTTC. Translation gives CASSEGTLEEQYF.

This sequence joins TRBV20-1 and TRBJ1-1; D is perhaps TRBD1 (5 bases). The germline V gene encodes CDR1 DFQATT and CDR2 SNEGSKA (reference sequence). Deletions cut 4 bases from V and 1 base from J, with 10 bases between. The CDR3 has 13 amino acids. The CDR3 here is CSAKGPANTEAFF. Here the CDR3 DNA reads TGCAGTGCTAAGGGGCCGGCGAACACTGAAGCTTTCTTT.

This clonotype came up many times. The chain carries TRBV7-9 and TRBJ2-3; D remains ambiguous. V shed 7 bases and J shed 0 bases, with 11 bases lying between them. Germline V gene data show CDR1 as SEHNR and CDR2 as FQNEAQ (reference sequence). The CDR3 runs 14 residues. The CDR3 sequence is CASTPLPSTDTQYF. Written as DNA, the CDR3 is TGTGCCAGCACTCCACTCCCGAGCACAGATACGCAGTATTTT. The full variable domain, with the rest looked up from reference TRBV7-9 and TRBJ2-3, is DTGVSQNPRHKITKRGQNVTFRCDPISEHNRLYWYRQTLGQGPEFLTYFQNEAQLEKSRLLSDRFSAERPKGSFSTLEIQRTEQGDSAMYLCASTPLPSTDTQYFGPGTRLTVL.

This clonotype was detected ten times or more. This chain links TRBV7-2 with TRBJ1-6; D gene uncertain. Germline V gene sequence: CDR1 SGHTA, CDR2 FQGNSA. This CDR3 comprises 15 residues. Trimming pared 5 bases from V and 3 bases from J, leaving 11 bases between. CDR3 protein: CASSPSGVYNSPLHF. The CDR3 nucleotides are TGTGCCAGCAGCCCCTCTGGGGTCTATAATTCACCCCTCCACTTT.

The chain links TRBV3-1 to TRBJ1-1; D remains unclear. The CDR3 extends over 12 amino acids. Between the trimmed V and J ends, which lost 1 base and 10 bases, there was a span of 10 bases. The germline V gene encodes CDR1 LGHDT and CDR2 YNNKEL (reference sequence). Here the CDR3 DNA reads TGTGCCAGCAGCCAAGGGGAGGGTGGAGCTTTCTTT. Translated: CASSQGEGGAFF.

The rearrangement joins TRBV20-1 to TRBJ2-5; D unclear. Trimming cost V 3 bases and J 0 bases, with 5 bases left between them. The V gene's germline CDR1 is DFQATT and CDR2 SNEGSKA (reference sequence). The length of the CDR3 is 12 residues. The CDR3 is CSASPNQETQYF. The CDR3 DNA reads TGCAGTGCTAGTCCCAACCAAGAGACCCAGTACTTC.

The chain employs TRBV6-1 and TRBJ2-4; 10 bases map to TRBD1. The trim removed 2 bases at V and 6 bases at J, leaving 7 bases unmatched. The CDR3 is made up of 16 amino acids. In germline, CDR1 is MNHNS, CDR2 SASEGT. The CDR3 DNA sequence: TGTGCCAGCAGTGAAAATACCGGACAGGGGGGAAACATTCAGTACTTC. Its translation: CASSENTGQGGNIQYF.

Many counts were recorded for this clonotype. The rearrangement joins TRBV10-3 to TRBJ2-1; 10 bases match TRBD2. CDR1 and CDR2 from the germline V gene are ENHRY and SYGVKD. With V trimmed by 5 bases and J by 1 base, 8 bases remained unmatched. CDR3 size: 17 residues. CDR3: CAISPVLAGDSYNEQFF. CDR3 nucleotides: TGTGCCATCAGTCCGGTTCTAGCGGGAGATTCCTACAATGAGCAGTTCTTC.

This clonotype was seen a handful of times. This chain's CDR3 is CSVSGGLMSTDTQYF. The CDR3 DNA sequence: TGCAGCGTTTCGGGTGGGTTGATGTCCACAGATACGCAGTATTTT. The chain employs TRBV29-1 and TRBJ2-3; D not resolved. This CDR3 region has 15 residues. Germline CDR1 reads SQVTM; CDR2 reads ANQGSEA. V was trimmed by 5 bases and J by 2 bases, leaving 17 bases between them.

There are many counts of this clonotype. The chain links TRBV7-3 to TRBJ2-7; the match to TRBD1 covers 7 bases. V trimming: 2 bases; J trimming: 4 bases; junction bases outside the gene matches: 11. CDR1 is SGHTA and CDR2 is FQGTGA in the germline V gene. This CDR3 is 16 amino acids long. Here the CDR3 reads CASSLGQARLGYEQYF. CDR3 in DNA: TGTGCCAGCAGCTTAGGACAGGCCCGCCTCGGTTACGAGCAGTACTTC.